A single sample gave rise to the 10 T cell receptor beta chains below, sequenced in a study of cytomegalovirus exposure and HLA in healthy donors. This PCR relied on a set of 60 Vbeta primers and 13 Jbeta primers. Here immunoSEQ multiplex PCR was the method, and the copy in TCRdb shows in-frame clones only, minus some. Among some 160,000 clones listed, roughly 80% were seen once. Sequencing used PBMCs. These receptor sequences come from a male donor in good health and CMV-seronegative.

The chain is built from TRBV19 and TRBJ1-2; 9 nucleotides line up with TRBD1. The germline V gene encodes CDR1 LNHDA and CDR2 SQIVND (reference sequence). CDR3 length: 13 residues. Trimming cost V 6 bases and J 8 bases; bases outside gene matches: 7. CDR3 region: CASSLGQGDGYTF. The CDR3, as DNA: TGTGCCAGTAGCTTGGGACAGGGAGACGGCTACACCTTC. The whole variable domain, filled in from reference TRBV19 and TRBJ1-2, reads DGGITQSPKYLFRKEGQNVTLSCEQNLNHDAMYWYRQDPGQGLRLIYYSQIVNDFQKGDIAEGYSVSREKKESFPLTVTSAQKNPTAFYLCASSLGQGDGYTFGSGTRLTVV.

This clone was counted a few times. The chain is built from TRBV27 and TRBJ2-7; D is ambiguous. With 0 bases removed from V and 2 bases from J, the gap between germline ends came to 5 bases. CDR3 length equals 13 residues. Germline CDR1 is MNHEY and CDR2 is SMNVEV (reference sequence). The CDR3 sequence is CASSLSTPYEQYF. The CDR3 nucleotides are TGTGCCAGCAGTTTATCGACACCCTACGAGCAGTACTTC.

The rearrangement joins TRBV28 to TRBJ2-7; 12 nucleotides agree with TRBD2. The CDR3 has 16 amino acids. Losses at the gene ends were 0 bases for V and 6 bases for J; bases not matched to a gene: 6. Germline CDR1 is MDHEN and CDR2 is SYDVKM. The CDR3 reads CASSLWASGRAFEQYF. The DNA for the CDR3 is TGTGCCAGCAGTTTATGGGCTAGCGGGAGGGCGTTCGAGCAGTACTTC.

V gene TRBV7-6 combines with J gene TRBJ2-7, with D unresolved. This CDR3 has 13 amino acids. V was shortened by 4 bases and J by 4 bases, with 11 bases between the two germline ends. Germline V gene data show CDR1 as SGHVS and CDR2 as FNYEAQ. The CDR3 bases are TGTGCCAGCAGCTCCCCTTCAGTGTACGAGCAGTACTTC. It yields the protein CASSSPSVYEQYF.

The count of this clone is one. V is TRBV9 and J is TRBJ2-5; 8 bases line up with TRBD2. The germline V gene encodes CDR1 SGDLS and CDR2 YYNGEE. CDR3 length equals 15 residues. After removal of 4 bases from V and 4 bases from J, the junction contained 9 bases not matched to a gene. The CDR3 sequence: CASSPRPGRAETQYF. CDR3 in DNA: TGTGCCAGCAGCCCACGCCCCGGGAGGGCAGAGACCCAGTACTTC.

The chain uses TRBV5-4 and TRBJ2-7; TRBD1 matches at 7 bases. The V segment lost 2 bases and the J segment 2 bases; nucleotides outside the gene matches: 4. Looked up from germline, CDR1 is SGHNT and CDR2 is YYREEE (reference sequence). The length of the CDR3 is 14 residues. The CDR3 coding sequence is TGTGCCAGCAGCTTAAAGGGGGCAGCCTACGAGCAGTACTTC. Translating gives CASSLKGAAYEQYF.

CDR3 DNA: TGCGCCAGCGGAATACAGGGAAACACTGAAGCTTTCTTT. This encodes CASGIQGNTEAFF. The gene calls are TRBV4-3 and TRBJ1-1, with D perhaps matching TRBD1 (6 bases). Germline V gene lookup returns CDR1 LGHNA and CDR2 YSLEER. The V and J ends lost 8 bases and 2 bases respectively, with 12 bases between them. The CDR3 spans 13 residues.

This clone was detected a few times. The chain is built from TRBV5-1 and TRBJ2-6; D is possibly TRBD1 (6 bases). The CDR3 is 16 residues long. In germline, CDR1 is SGHRS, CDR2 YFSETQ. V gave up 2 bases and J gave up 4 bases, with 13 bases separating them. This CDR3 reads CASSLQGRVGANVLTF. CDR3 DNA sequence: TGCGCCAGCAGCTTACAGGGCCGGGTGGGGGCCAACGTCCTGACTTTC.

This clone was counted only a few times. J is TRBJ1-2 and V is TRBV7-8, with a weak D call TRBD1 (6 bases). The CDR3 is made up of 15 amino acids. Trimming shortened V by 5 bases and J by 8 bases, and 21 bases separated the two germline ends. Germline CDR1 SGHVS, CDR2 FQNEAQ. The CDR3 here is CASSRAGGAPLGYTF. The CDR3 DNA reads TGTGCCAGCAGCCGAGCGGGGGGCGCTCCCCTCGGCTACACCTTC.

V and J are TRBV4-1 and TRBJ1-2; 7 bases are shared with TRBD1. V was clipped by 0 bases and J by 8 bases; unmatched bases: 3. The CDR3 covers 13 residues. Germline CDR1 and CDR2: MGHRA and YSYEKL. Written as DNA, the CDR3 is TGCGCCAGCAGCCAAGAATGGGACAGAGGCTACACCTTC. Protein: CASSQEWDRGYTF.